Below, 30 T cell receptor beta chains from the same sample are listed, as sequenced in a study of patients with pleural tuberculosis. One entry per CDR3 protein, called by TCRdb with MiXCR from the reads. The top ten hold 15% to 20% of the sample, which has under 65,000 distinct CDR3 sequences, less than 8% seen once. These receptors were obtained from a human donor with pleural tuberculosis.

The chain joins TRBV7-3 to TRBJ2-5; D possibly corresponds to TRBD2 (5 bases). Germline CDR1 is SGHTA and CDR2 is FQGTGA. The CDR3 loop spans 14 amino acids. Trimming cost V 3 bases and J 2 bases, with 10 bases left between them. DNA of the CDR3: TGTGCCAGCAGCTTCACCGAGGGACAAGAGACCCAGTACTTC. Its protein product is CASSFTEGQETQYF.

This clonotype was counted many times. CDR3 in DNA: TGTGCCAGCAGTGAAGGACTAGACGTTACGTACAATGAGCAGTTCTTC. Protein sequence: CASSEGLDVTYNEQFF. J is TRBJ2-1 and V is TRBV2; D is perhaps TRBD2 (6 bases). The CDR3 has 16 amino acids. V lost 1 base and J 4 bases, leaving 14 bases between the germline ends. In germline, CDR1 is SNHLY, CDR2 FYNNEI.

This clonotype has only a few counts. The rearrangement joins TRBV9 to TRBJ1-2; D perhaps matches TRBD1 (5 bases). Germline V CDR1 and CDR2: SGDLS, YYNGEE. Between the trimmed V and J ends, which lost 3 bases and 4 bases, there was a span of 7 bases. The CDR3 has 12 amino acids. The CDR3 is CASSGQLYGYTF. The CDR3 DNA is TGTGCCAGCAGCGGACAGCTCTATGGCTACACCTTC.

This clonotype was observed at least ten times. This rearrangement joins TRBV20-1 to TRBJ2-7; TRBD1 matches at 9 bases. This CDR3 region has 12 residues. Per germline, CDR1 DFQATT and CDR2 SNEGSKA (reference sequence). Unmatched junction bases numbered 0, after V lost 3 bases and J lost 3 bases. DNA for the CDR3: TGCAGTGCTAGGGGACAGGGCTACGAGCAGTACTTC. Amino acid sequence: CSARGQGYEQYF.

V usage is TRBV12-3 or TRBV12-4 and J usage is TRBJ2-1; tentatively, D is TRBD1 (6 bases). This CDR3 contains 15 residues. V was trimmed by 6 bases and J by 4 bases, leaving 16 bases between them. CDR3 protein: CASSPVDSSYNEQFF. The CDR3 DNA reads as TGTGCCAGCAGCCCTGTGGACAGTAGTTACAATGAGCAGTTCTTC.

This clonotype was observed many times. V and J are TRBV6-1 and TRBJ1-2; D not certain. The ends were cut back, 6 bases at V and 5 bases at J, with 7 bases in the middle. The CDR3 consists of 11 residues. From germline, CDR1 is MNHNS and CDR2 SASEGT. The CDR3 DNA reads TGTGCCAGCAGGAGGGATTATGGCTACACCTTC. This encodes CASRRDYGYTF.

This clonotype was observed at least ten times. This sequence joins TRBV10-3 and TRBJ2-5; D uncertain. This CDR3 has 11 residues. The germline V gene has CDR1 ENHRY and CDR2 SYGVKD. The V and J ends lost 3 bases and 7 bases respectively, with 6 bases between them. The CDR3 loop is CAISDSWTQYF. In DNA form, the CDR3 reads TGTGCCATCAGTGATTCGTGGACCCAGTACTTC.

At least ten counts were recorded for this clonotype. This rearrangement joins TRBV12-3 or TRBV12-4 to TRBJ1-1, with unresolved D. V was pared by 7 bases and J by 1 base, with 16 bases between. The CDR3 sequence is 15 residues long. DNA of the CDR3: TGTGCCAGCACGGGGAGGTTATCCAAGAACACTGAAGCTTTCTTT. Translating gives CASTGRLSKNTEAFF.

This clonotype has a count of ten or more. CDR3 residues: CASRREWAGEYEQYV. The CDR3 region has the DNA TGTGCCAGCAGAAGGGAATGGGCTGGGGAGTACGAGCAGTACGTC. The chain links TRBV27 to TRBJ2-7; tentatively, D is TRBD2 (5 bases). CDR1 and CDR2 (germline): MNHEY, SMNVEV (reference sequence). The germline V and J ends were trimmed by 6 bases and 4 bases, with 19 bases remaining between them. This CDR3 comprises 15 residues.

This clonotype was seen at least ten times. The chain links TRBV12-3 or TRBV12-4 to TRBJ1-5; 7 bases are shared with TRBD1. The CDR3 runs 15 residues. The trim removed 5 bases at V and 7 bases at J, leaving 11 bases unmatched. The CDR3 nucleotides read TGTGCCAGCAGTCCCAGACAGGGTAGGGAACAGCCCCAGCATTTT. Translating gives CASSPRQGREQPQHF.

This sequence joins TRBV29-1 and TRBJ1-2; D remains unclear. From germline, CDR1 is SQVTM and CDR2 ANQGSEA. Trimming took 0 bases from V and 3 from J, leaving 14 bases between them. The CDR3 consists of 15 residues. In nucleotides, the CDR3 is TGCAGCGTTGAAGATCCCTTAGAAACTCACTATGGCTACACCTTC. Encoded protein: CSVEDPLETHYGYTF.

Many counts were recorded for this clonotype. The chain has TRBV2 and TRBJ1-1; D possibly corresponds to TRBD1 (5 bases). CDR3 length: 15 residues. Germline values: CDR1 SNHLY, CDR2 FYNNEI. V shed 6 bases and J shed 1 base, with 15 bases lying between them. The CDR3 sequence: CASSVGAVSNTEAFF. CDR3 sequence (DNA): TGTGCCAGCAGCGTCGGGGCAGTTTCGAACACTGAAGCTTTCTTT.

This clonotype was counted at least ten times. The chain carries TRBV5-1 and TRBJ2-3; D gene ambiguous. Germline lookup yields CDR1 SGHRS and CDR2 YFSETQ. CDR3 length: 15 residues. V was pared by 0 bases and J by 2 bases, with 10 bases between. Written as DNA, the CDR3 is TGCGCCAGCAGCTTGGCTGGTCTGACCACAGATACGCAGTATTTT. Protein product: CASSLAGLTTDTQYF.

This chain links TRBV29-1 with TRBJ2-7, with 7 positions matching TRBD2. Germline V gives CDR1 SQVTM, CDR2 ANQGSEA. CDR3 length: 13 amino acids. After removal of 7 bases from V and 5 bases from J, the junction contained 11 bases not matched to a gene. The CDR3 here is CSAGGWGSNEQYF. CDR3 nucleotide sequence: TGCAGCGCGGGGGGTTGGGGGTCGAACGAGCAGTACTTC.

This clonotype was detected ten times or more. J is TRBJ1-4 and V is TRBV4-2, with 9 bases identical to TRBD1. CDR3 length: 16 residues. CDR1 is LGHNA, CDR2 YNFKEQ, per germline. The ends lost 0 bases at V and 5 bases at J; junction bases unmatched: 4. The CDR3 DNA sequence: TGTGCCAGCAGCCAAGATCGGACAGGGGAAAATGAAAAACTGTTTTTT. Encoded protein: CASSQDRTGENEKLFF.

This sequence joins TRBV7-3 and TRBJ2-1; 11 nucleotides match TRBD2. V lost 1 base and J lost 5; bases outside the gene matches: 7. Germline V CDR1 and CDR2: SGHTA, FQGTGA. The length of the CDR3 is 17 residues. This CDR3 reads CASSLIGGLAGDNEQFF. CDR3 nucleotide sequence: TGTGCCAGCAGCTTAATCGGAGGACTAGCGGGTGACAATGAGCAGTTCTTC. The variable domain in full, completed from reference TRBV7-3 and TRBJ2-1, reads GAGVSQTPSNKVTEKGKYVELRCDPISGHTALYWYRQSLGQGPEFLIYFQGTGAADDSGLPNDRFFAVRPEGSVSTLKIQRTERGDSAVYLCASSLIGGLAGDNEQFFGPGTRLTVL.

This clonotype was counted many times. This chain connects TRBV15 to TRBJ2-1; 7 nucleotides align to TRBD2. Germline CDR1 LNHNV, CDR2 YYDKDF (reference sequence). V dropped 7 bases and J dropped 5; count of bases not matched to a gene: 8. CDR3 length equals 14 residues. The CDR3 region has the DNA TGTGCCACCACAACCCGGGACTATCACAATGAGCAGTTCTTC. It codes for CATTTRDYHNEQFF.

This clonotype was observed at least ten times. The chain joins TRBV15 to TRBJ2-1; 9 nucleotides align to TRBD1. CDR3 length equals 16 residues. Unmatched junction bases numbered 9, after V lost 5 bases and J lost 4 bases. CDR1 and CDR2 (germline): LNHNV, YYDKDF (reference sequence). The CDR3 is CATSSSGTGIYNEQFF. The DNA of the CDR3 is TGTGCCACCAGCTCGTCCGGGACAGGGATATACAATGAGCAGTTCTTC.

This chain links TRBV9 with TRBJ2-7; TRBD2 matches 8 bases. The CDR3 is made up of 15 amino acids. V trimming: 2 bases; J trimming: 7 bases; junction bases outside the gene matches: 11. Germline CDR1 and CDR2: SGDLS and YYNGEE. The CDR3 sequence: CASSVSSGTLIEQYF. DNA of the CDR3: TGTGCCAGCAGCGTGAGTAGCGGGACCTTGATAGAGCAGTACTTC. The variable domain in full, completed from reference TRBV9 and TRBJ2-7, reads DSGVTQTPKHLITATGQRVTLRCSPRSGDLSVYWYQQSLDQGLQFLIQYYNGEERAKGNILERFSAQQFPDLHSELNLSSLELGDSALYFCASSVSSGTLIEQYFGPGTRLTVT.

This clonotype came up many times. The genes are TRBV20-1 and TRBJ2-1; TRBD2 aligns across 15 bases. The CDR3 is 14 amino acids. Looked up from germline, CDR1 is DFQATT and CDR2 is SNEGSKA (reference sequence). V gave up 5 bases and J gave up 8 bases; unmatched junction bases: 4. CDR3 residues: CSAGTSGRQYEQFF. DNA for the CDR3: TGCAGTGCTGGGACTAGCGGGAGGCAATATGAGCAGTTCTTC.

This clonotype occurred many times. This chain links TRBV11-1 with TRBJ1-5; D call uncertain. CDR1 SGHAT and CDR2 FQDESV come from the germline V gene (reference sequence). This CDR3 spans 17 amino acids. Trimming took off 1 base at V and 0 bases at J, with 13 bases between the two ends. CDR3 nucleotide sequence: TGTGCCAGCAGCTTAGTGGTCGGGGTTAATAGCAATCAGCCCCAGCATTTT. As protein: CASSLVVGVNSNQPQHF.

This clonotype was recorded at least ten times. The chain combines TRBV2 with TRBJ2-2; 7 positions match TRBD2. Trimming took 6 bases from V and 6 from J; bases not matched to a gene: 7. CDR1 SNHLY and CDR2 FYNNEI come from the germline V gene. CDR3 length: 14 amino acids. CDR3 in amino acids: CASRDYTSAGELFF. CDR3 sequence (DNA): TGTGCCAGCAGGGACTATACTAGCGCCGGGGAGCTGTTTTTT.

Comment on this clonotype: A much larger clonotype is one base distant, so this may be a read error. This chain uses TRBV29-1 with TRBJ1-2; the D gene is possibly TRBD1 (6 bases). Per the germline V gene, CDR1 is SQVTM and CDR2 is ANQGSEA. The CDR3 totals 12 residues. The CDR3 loop reads CSVEPTGSGYSF. The CDR3 region has the DNA TGCAGCGTTGAACCTACAGGGTCTGGCTACTCCTTC.

This clonotype was picked up many times. The rearrangement links TRBV19 to TRBJ2-2; D may be TRBD2 (8 bases). Germline CDR1 and CDR2: LNHDA and SQIVND (reference sequence). The CDR3 totals 17 residues. V shed 5 bases and J shed 2 bases, with 18 bases lying between them. The CDR3 sequence is CASSLRGGQPNTGELFF. CDR3 nucleotide sequence: TGTGCCAGTAGTCTTCGGGGGGGACAGCCCAACACCGGGGAGCTGTTTTTT. Filled out from reference TRBV19 and TRBJ2-2, the complete variable domain reads DGGITQSPKYLFRKEGQNVTLSCEQNLNHDAMYWYRQDPGQGLRLIYYSQIVNDFQKGDIAEGYSVSREKKESFPLTVTSAQKNPTAFYLCASSLRGGQPNTGELFFGEGSRLTVL.

The table lists this clonotype with a few counts. This chain links TRBV20-1 with TRBJ2-6, with a tentative D call TRBD1 (5 bases). CDR1 and CDR2 from the germline V gene are DFQATT and SNEGSKA (reference sequence). Trimming stripped 5 bases from V and 1 base from J, with 15 bases between. This CDR3 contains 16 residues. CDR3 protein: CSASGQGISGANVLTF. The CDR3 nucleotides are TGCAGTGCTTCCGGGCAGGGTATTTCTGGGGCCAACGTCCTGACTTTC.

This clonotype was found many times. The chain employs TRBV29-1 and TRBJ2-7; no clear D. Germline V CDR1 and CDR2: SQVTM, ANQGSEA. The CDR3 contains 13 residues. V dropped 4 bases and J dropped 0 bases, with 10 bases sitting between them. Written as DNA, the CDR3 is TGCAGCGTTGTGGTGGACCGCTCCTACGAGCAGTACTTC. Its protein is CSVVVDRSYEQYF.

There are many counts of this clonotype. V usage is TRBV27 and J usage is TRBJ2-1, with D possibly being TRBD2 (5 bases). The CDR3 runs 15 residues. Germline V gene lookup returns CDR1 MNHEY and CDR2 SMNVEV (reference sequence). The V gene lost 3 bases and the J gene lost 7 bases, with 16 bases spanning the gap. The CDR3 protein is CASSLASSSWNEQFF. CDR3 DNA: TGTGCCAGCAGTTTGGCTAGCTCGAGTTGGAATGAGCAGTTCTTC.

This clonotype was found many times. The chain is built from TRBV12-3 or TRBV12-4 and TRBJ2-1, with TRBD2 matching over 7 bases. The CDR3 totals 16 residues. V lost 7 bases and J lost 0; bases outside the gene matches: 9. The DNA of the CDR3 is TGTGCCAGCACCCCTCATGGCGGGAGCTCCTACAATGAGCAGTTCTTC. Translating it yields CASTPHGGSSYNEQFF.

This clonotype occurred a few times. This chain connects TRBV5-1 to TRBJ2-1; D is undetermined. Trimming shortened V by 2 bases and J by 4 bases, and 7 bases separated the two germline ends. This CDR3 contains 13 residues. CDR1 and CDR2 (germline): SGHRS, YFSETQ. This chain's CDR3 is CASSFTEYNEQFF. DNA for the CDR3: TGCGCCAGCAGCTTCACGGAATACAATGAGCAGTTCTTC.

This clonotype was recorded at least ten times. The chain has TRBV7-2 and TRBJ1-1; a possible D gene is TRBD1 (5 bases). Looked up from germline, CDR1 is SGHTA and CDR2 is FQGNSA. The CDR3 runs to 14 residues. V was trimmed by 1 base and J by 3 bases, leaving 9 bases between them. The CDR3 reads CASSLGRQYTEAFF. The CDR3 region has the DNA TGTGCCAGCAGCTTAGGGCGACAGTACACTGAAGCTTTCTTT.